This TCR beta chain was recovered during a study of blood T cell repertoires in COVID-19. Looking at the study overall: T cells, B-cell-depleted T cells, or PBMCs provided the cDNA or gDNA that served as material.

CDR3 length: 15 amino acids. The J segment lost 7 bases and the V segment lost 6 bases, leaving 7 bases of the junction unmatched. CDR1 MNHEY and CDR2 SVGAGI come from the germline V gene. Patients at the Seattle site were enrolled during active infection and followed longitudinally. The data were produced by immunoSEQ multiplex PCR, yet TCRdb's version contains in-frame clones alone and is incomplete. This sample has 190,000 or so clones; 94% occur once, and the top ten carry 0.76%. This rearrangement joins TRBV6-5 to TRBJ2-3; 13 bases agree with TRBD2. This receptor was identified in a man aged 30 to 45 with COVID-19, enrolled during active disease. The specimen was peripheral blood. CDR3 sequence reads: CASRIWTSGGNTQYF. The DNA of the CDR3 is TGTGCCAGCAGGATTTGGACTAGCGGGGGTAATACGCAGTATTTT.